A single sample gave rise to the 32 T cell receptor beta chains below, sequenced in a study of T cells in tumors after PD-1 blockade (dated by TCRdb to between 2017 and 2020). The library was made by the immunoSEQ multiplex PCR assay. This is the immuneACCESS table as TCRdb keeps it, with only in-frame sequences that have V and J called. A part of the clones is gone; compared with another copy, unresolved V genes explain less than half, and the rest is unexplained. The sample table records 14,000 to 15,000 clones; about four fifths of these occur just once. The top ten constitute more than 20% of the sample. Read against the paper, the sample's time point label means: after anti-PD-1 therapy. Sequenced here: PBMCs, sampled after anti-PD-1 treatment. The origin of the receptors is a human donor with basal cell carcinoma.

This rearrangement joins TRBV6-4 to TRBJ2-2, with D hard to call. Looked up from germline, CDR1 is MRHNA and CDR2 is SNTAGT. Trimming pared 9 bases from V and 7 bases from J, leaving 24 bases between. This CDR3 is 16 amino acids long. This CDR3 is CARKNRMREADGELFF. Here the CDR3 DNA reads TGTGCCAGAAAGAACCGTATGAGAGAGGCCGACGGGGAGCTGTTTTTT.

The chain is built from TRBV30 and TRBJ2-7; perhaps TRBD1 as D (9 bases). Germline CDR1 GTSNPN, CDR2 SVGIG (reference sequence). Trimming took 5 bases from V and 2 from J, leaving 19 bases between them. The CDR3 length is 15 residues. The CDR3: CAWQRGGQGAYEQYF. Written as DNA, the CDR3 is TGTGCCTGGCAACGGGGGGGACAGGGTGCCTACGAGCAGTACTTC.

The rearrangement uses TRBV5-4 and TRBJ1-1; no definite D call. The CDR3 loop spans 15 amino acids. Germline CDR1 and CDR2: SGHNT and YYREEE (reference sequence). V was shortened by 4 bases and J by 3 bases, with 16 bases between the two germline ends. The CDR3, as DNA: TGTGCCAGCAGCCGGGAGGTGGTGATGGACACTGAAGCTTTCTTT. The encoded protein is CASSREVVMDTEAFF.

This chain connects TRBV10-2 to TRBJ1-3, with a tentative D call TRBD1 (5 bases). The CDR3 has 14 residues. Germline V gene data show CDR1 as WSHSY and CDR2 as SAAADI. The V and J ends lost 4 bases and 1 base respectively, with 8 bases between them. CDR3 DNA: TGCGCCAGCAGTGCTCAGGGTTCTGGAAACACCATATATTTT. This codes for CASSAQGSGNTIYF.

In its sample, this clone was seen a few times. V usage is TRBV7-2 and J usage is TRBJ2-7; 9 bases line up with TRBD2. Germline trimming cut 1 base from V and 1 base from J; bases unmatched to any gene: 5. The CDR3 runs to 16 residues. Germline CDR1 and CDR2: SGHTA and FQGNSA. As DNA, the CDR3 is TGTGCCAGCAGCTTAGGTAGTAGCGGGAGTTCCTACGAGCAGTACTTC. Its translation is CASSLGSSGSSYEQYF.

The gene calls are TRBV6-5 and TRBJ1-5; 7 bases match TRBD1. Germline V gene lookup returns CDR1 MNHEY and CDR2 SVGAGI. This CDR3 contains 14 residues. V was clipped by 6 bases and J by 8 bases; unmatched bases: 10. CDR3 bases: TGTGCCAGCAGCTCACAGGGGAATAAGGAGCCCCAGCATTTT. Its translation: CASSSQGNKEPQHF.

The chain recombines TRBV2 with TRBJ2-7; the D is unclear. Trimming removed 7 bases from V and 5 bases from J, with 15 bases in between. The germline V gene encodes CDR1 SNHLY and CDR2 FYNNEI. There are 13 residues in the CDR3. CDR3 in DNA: TGTGCCAGCATTATGTCCTGGGCCAACGAGCAGTACTTC. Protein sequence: CASIMSWANEQYF.

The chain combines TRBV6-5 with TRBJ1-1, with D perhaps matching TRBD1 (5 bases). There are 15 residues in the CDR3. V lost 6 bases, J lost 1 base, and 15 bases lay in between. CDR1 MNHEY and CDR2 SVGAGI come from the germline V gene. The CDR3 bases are TGTGCCAGCAGCCTCAGGGTATTCGAGAACACTGAAGCTTTCTTT. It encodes CASSLRVFENTEAFF.

DNA of the CDR3: TGTGCCAGCAGGCCAACTCGGGGGTTAACAGATACGCAGTATTTT. Amino acids: CASRPTRGLTDTQYF. The V gene is TRBV7-6, the J gene TRBJ2-3; possibly TRBD2 for D (6 bases). V was pared by 6 bases and J by 3 bases, with 16 bases between. From germline, CDR1 is SGHVS and CDR2 FNYEAQ. The CDR3 consists of 15 residues.

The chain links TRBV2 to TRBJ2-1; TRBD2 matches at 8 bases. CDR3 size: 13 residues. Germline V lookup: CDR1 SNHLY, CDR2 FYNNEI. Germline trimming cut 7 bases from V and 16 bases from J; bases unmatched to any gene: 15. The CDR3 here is CASTLSGGPLLFF. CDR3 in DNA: TGTGCCAGCACTCTCTCGGGAGGGCCCCTGCTCTTCTTC. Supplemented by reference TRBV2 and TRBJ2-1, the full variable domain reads EPEVTQTPSHQVTQMGQEVILRCVPISNHLYFYWYRQILGQKVEFLVSFYNNEISEKSEIFDDQFSVERPDGSNFTLKIRSTKLEDSAMYFCASTLSGGPLLFFGPGTRLTVL.

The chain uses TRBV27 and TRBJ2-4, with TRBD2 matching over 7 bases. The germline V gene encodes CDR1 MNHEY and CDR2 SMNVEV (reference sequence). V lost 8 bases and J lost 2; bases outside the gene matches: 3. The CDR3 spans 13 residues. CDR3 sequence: CASWEGTKNIQYF. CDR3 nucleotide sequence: TGTGCCAGCTGGGAGGGGACCAAAAACATTCAGTACTTC.

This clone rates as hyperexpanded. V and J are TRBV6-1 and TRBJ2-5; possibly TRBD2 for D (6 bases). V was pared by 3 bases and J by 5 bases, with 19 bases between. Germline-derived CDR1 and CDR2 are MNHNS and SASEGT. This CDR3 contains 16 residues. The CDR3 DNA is TGTGCCAGCAGTGACCCGGAGGGCTCCGGTTGGGAGACCCAGTACTTC. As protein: CASSDPEGSGWETQYF.

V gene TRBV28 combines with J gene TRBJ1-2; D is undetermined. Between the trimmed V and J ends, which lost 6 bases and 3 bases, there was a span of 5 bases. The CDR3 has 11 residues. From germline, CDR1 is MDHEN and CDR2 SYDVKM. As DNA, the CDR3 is TGTGCCAGCAGCCACGACTATGGCTACACCTTC. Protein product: CASSHDYGYTF.

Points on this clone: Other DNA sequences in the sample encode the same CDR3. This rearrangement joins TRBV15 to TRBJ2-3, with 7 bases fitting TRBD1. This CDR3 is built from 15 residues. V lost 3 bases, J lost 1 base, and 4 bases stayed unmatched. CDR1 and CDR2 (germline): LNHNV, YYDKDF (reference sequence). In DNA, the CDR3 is TGTGCCACCAGCAGTAGTGACAGGGGCACAGATACGCAGTATTTT. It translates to CATSSSDRGTDTQYF.

CDR3 protein: CASSLVGDGANVLTF. In DNA form, the CDR3 reads TGTGCCAGCAGCTTGGTAGGGGACGGGGCCAACGTCCTGACTTTC. The chain has TRBV5-4 and TRBJ2-6; either TRBD1 or TRBD2 may supply D (5 bases each). The V end lost 0 bases, the J end lost 4 bases, and 8 bases lay between the germline ends. Germline V gene sequence: CDR1 SGHNT, CDR2 YYREEE (reference sequence). The CDR3 covers 15 residues.

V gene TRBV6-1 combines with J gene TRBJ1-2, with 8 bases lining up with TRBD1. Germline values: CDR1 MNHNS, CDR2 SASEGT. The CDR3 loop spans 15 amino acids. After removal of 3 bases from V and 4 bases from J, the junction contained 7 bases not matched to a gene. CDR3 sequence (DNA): TGTGCCAGCAGTGAGCAGACAGGGGAAGGCTATGGCTACACCTTC. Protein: CASSEQTGEGYGYTF.

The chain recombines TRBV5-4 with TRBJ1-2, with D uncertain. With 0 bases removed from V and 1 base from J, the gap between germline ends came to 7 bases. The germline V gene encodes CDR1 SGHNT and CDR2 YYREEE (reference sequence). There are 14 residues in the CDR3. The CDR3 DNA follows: TGTGCCAGCAGCTTGGGAACAGTTAACTATGGCTACACCTTC. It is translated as CASSLGTVNYGYTF.

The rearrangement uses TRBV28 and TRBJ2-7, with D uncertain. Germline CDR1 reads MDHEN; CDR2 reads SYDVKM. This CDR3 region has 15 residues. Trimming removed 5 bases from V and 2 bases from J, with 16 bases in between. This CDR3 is CASSPHAETAYEQYF. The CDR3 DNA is TGTGCCAGCAGTCCTCACGCGGAAACTGCCTACGAGCAGTACTTC.

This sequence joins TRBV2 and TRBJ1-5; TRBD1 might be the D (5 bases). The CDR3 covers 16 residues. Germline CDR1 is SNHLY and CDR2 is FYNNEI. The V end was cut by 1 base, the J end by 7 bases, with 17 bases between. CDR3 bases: TGTGCCAGCAGTGAAGAGGAGGGACCGGAAGGGCAGCCCCAGCATTTT. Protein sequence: CASSEEEGPEGQPQHF.

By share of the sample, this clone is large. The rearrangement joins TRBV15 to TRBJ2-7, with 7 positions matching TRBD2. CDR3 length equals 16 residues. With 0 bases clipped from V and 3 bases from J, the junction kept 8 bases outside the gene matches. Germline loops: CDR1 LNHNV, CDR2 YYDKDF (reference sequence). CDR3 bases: TGTGCCACCAGCAGAGATACGGCGGGAGAGGGCTACGAGCAGTACTTC. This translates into CATSRDTAGEGYEQYF.

DNA for the CDR3: TGCGCCAGCAGCCAAGGAGGAGGGGGCGGTGGCTACACCTTC. It encodes CASSQGGGGGGYTF. V usage is TRBV4-3 and J usage is TRBJ1-2, with 7 bases matching TRBD1. The V and J ends lost 1 base and 7 bases, in that order; junction bases with no gene match: 6. The germline V gene encodes CDR1 LGHNA and CDR2 YSLEER. The CDR3 consists of 14 residues.

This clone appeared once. CDR3 bases: TGTGCCAGCAGTTTGTATAATGAGCAGTTCTTC. This gives the protein CASSLYNEQFF. The chain uses TRBV27 and TRBJ2-1; no definite D call. Germline CDR1 is MNHEY and CDR2 is SMNVEV (reference sequence). The CDR3 is made up of 11 amino acids. V lost 3 bases to trimming and J lost 7 bases, with 4 bases between them.

CDR3 in amino acids: CATSNSYNSPLHF. The DNA for the CDR3 is TGTGCCACCAGCAACTCCTATAATTCACCCCTCCACTTT. The chain is built from TRBV15 and TRBJ1-6; D is unresolved. V shed 4 bases and J shed 0 bases, with 1 base lying between them. The germline V gene has CDR1 LNHNV and CDR2 YYDKDF (reference sequence). The CDR3 length is 13 residues.

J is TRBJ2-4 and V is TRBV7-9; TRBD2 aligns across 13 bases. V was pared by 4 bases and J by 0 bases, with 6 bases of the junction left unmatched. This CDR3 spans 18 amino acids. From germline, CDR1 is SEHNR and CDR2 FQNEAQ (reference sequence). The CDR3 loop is CASSWTGLAGVAKNIQYF. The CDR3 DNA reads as TGTGCCAGCAGCTGGACCGGACTAGCGGGGGTAGCCAAAAACATTCAGTACTTC. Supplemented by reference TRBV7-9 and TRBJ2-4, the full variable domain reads DTGVSQNPRHKITKRGQNVTFRCDPISEHNRLYWYRQTLGQGPEFLTYFQNEAQLEKSRLLSDRFSAERPKGSFSTLEIQRTEQGDSAMYLCASSWTGLAGVAKNIQYFGAGTRLSVL.

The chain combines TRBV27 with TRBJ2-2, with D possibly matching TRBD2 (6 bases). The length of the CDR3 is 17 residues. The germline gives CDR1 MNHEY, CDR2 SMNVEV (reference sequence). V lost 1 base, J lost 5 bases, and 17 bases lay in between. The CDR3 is CASSLFSGGPLTGELFF. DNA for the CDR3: TGTGCCAGCAGTTTATTCTCCGGAGGGCCACTTACCGGGGAGCTGTTTTTT.

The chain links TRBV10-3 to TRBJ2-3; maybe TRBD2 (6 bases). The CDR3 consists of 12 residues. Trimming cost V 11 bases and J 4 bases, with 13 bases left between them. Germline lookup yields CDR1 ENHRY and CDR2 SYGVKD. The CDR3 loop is CASGLFADTQYF. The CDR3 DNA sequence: TGTGCCTCCGGACTATTCGCAGATACGCAGTATTTT.

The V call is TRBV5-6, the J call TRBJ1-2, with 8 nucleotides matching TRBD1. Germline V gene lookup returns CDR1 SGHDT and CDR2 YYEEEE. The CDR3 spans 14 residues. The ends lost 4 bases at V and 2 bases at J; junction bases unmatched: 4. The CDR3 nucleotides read TGTGCCAGCAGCGTACAGGGGGTCAACTATGGCTACACCTTC. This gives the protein CASSVQGVNYGYTF.

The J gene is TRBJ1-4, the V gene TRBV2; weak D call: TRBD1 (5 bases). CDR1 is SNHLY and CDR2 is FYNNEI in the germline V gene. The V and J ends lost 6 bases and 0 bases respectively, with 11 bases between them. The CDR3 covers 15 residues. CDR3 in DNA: TGTGCCAGCAGGAGAGTGACAGCAACTAATGAAAAACTGTTTTTT. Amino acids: CASRRVTATNEKLFF.

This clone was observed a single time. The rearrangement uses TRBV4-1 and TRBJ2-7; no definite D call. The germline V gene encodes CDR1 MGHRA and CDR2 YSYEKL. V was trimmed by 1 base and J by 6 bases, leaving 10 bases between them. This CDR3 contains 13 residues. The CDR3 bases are TGCGCCAGCAGCCAAGTTACGGTGGGCGAGCAGTACTTC. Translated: CASSQVTVGEQYF.

The CDR3 is CASSYRRGGPDTQYF. The CDR3 nucleotides read TGTGCCAGCAGTTACCGGCGGGGGGGTCCAGATACGCAGTATTTT. The chain carries TRBV6-2 or TRBV6-3 and TRBJ2-3; 9 bases align to TRBD2. Germline V gene sequence: CDR1 MNHEY, CDR2 SVGEGT. V trimming: 2 bases; J trimming: 4 bases; junction bases outside the gene matches: 4. This CDR3 has 15 residues.

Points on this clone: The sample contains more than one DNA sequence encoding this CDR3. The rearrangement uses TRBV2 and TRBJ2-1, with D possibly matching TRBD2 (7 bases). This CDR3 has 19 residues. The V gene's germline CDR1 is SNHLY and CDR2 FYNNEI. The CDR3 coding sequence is TGTCCCTGCTGTGATGGGGGGGCGGGGGTGGGGAGCTCCTACAATGAGCAGTTCTTC. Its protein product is CPCCDGGAGVGSSYNEQFF.

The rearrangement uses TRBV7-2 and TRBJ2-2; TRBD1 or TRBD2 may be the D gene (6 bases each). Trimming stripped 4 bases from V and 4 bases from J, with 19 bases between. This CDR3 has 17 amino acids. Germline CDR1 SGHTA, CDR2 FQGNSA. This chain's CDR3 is CASSSPGASGLTGELFF. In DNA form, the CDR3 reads TGTGCCAGCAGCTCCCCGGGGGCTAGTGGTCTCACCGGGGAGCTGTTTTTT.